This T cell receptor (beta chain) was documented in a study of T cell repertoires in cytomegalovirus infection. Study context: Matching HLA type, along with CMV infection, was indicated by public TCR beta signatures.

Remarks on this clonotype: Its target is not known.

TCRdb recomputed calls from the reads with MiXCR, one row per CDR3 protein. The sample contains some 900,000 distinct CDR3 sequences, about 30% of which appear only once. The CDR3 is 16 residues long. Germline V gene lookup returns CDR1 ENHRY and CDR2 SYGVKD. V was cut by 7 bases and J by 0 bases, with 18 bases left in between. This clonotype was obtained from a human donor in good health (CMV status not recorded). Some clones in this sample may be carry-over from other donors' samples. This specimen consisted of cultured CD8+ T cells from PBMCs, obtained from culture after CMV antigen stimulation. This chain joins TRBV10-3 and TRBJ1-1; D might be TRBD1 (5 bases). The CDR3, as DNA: TGTGCCATCAAGGTGGTTGAGGGGTCATTGAACACTGAAGCTTTCTTT. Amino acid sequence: CAIKVVEGSLNTEAFF.